Listed below are T cell receptor beta chains from one sample, sequenced in a study of blood T cells in healthy people across ages. Each CDR3 protein gets one entry after TCRdb re-called the 5' RACE reads with MiXCR. Of almost 1 million distinct CDR3 sequences detected, roughly 51% appear once; the ten largest clones hold 20% to 25%. The material sequenced was blood. The source is an older woman in good health. Both conserved end residues are trimmed from each CDR3. The D gene is left open where the match is weak.

v_call,d_call,cdr3_length,cdr3_aa
TRBV20-1,NA,17,SARGLTGSGGTSTDTQY
TRBV7-7,TRBD2,14,ASSLWDTSGYNEQF
TRBV29-1,NA,10,SVGGTPYVQY
TRBV29-1,TRBD2,11,SVVAGSFYEQY
TRBV29-1,NA,12,SVHDGGTTGELF
TRBV29-1,TRBD2,12,SGVKGSGSNIQY
TRBV20-1,TRBD2,12,SATTSGIHYEQY
TRBV7-2,NA,13,ASSHFRGNRNGYT
TRBV7-9,NA,15,ASSLSIRAGNSDEQF
TRBV20-1,TRBD1,13,SAGMTGPHNYGYT
TRBV28,NA,11,ASSLDSSETQY
TRBV11-2,TRBD1,13,ASSPYRGIDNEQF
TRBV20-1,NA,14,SARGPSENSYNEQF
TRBV7-9,NA,12,ASSLEGGGGKLF
TRBV12-3/TRBV12-4,NA,13,ASRTRGIPYSEQY
TRBV27,NA,12,ASRPQRSFYGYT
TRBV12-3/TRBV12-4,NA,14,ASSLGVTRANYGYT
TRBV12-3/TRBV12-4,TRBD1,13,ASSRQGFDQETQY
TRBV24-1,TRBD1,13,ATSKSGTGKETQY
TRBV7-3,TRBD2,14,ASSLTGGRSTGELF
TRBV12-3/TRBV12-4,TRBD2,14,ASSWREGEIPYEQY
TRBV20-1,TRBD1,14,SATDRGRIVFQPQH
TRBV6-6,TRBD1,12,ASSYGQGTGEQY
TRBV5-1,NA,13,ASSLAGARAGELF
TRBV15,NA,13,ATSRGGADSETQY
TRBV29-1,TRBD2,13,SVELRLADLYEQY
TRBV20-1,TRBD2,13,SARVREGRLDEQY
TRBV6-1,NA,11,AARSSGQETQY
TRBV7-2,TRBD2,14,ASSLLSGWRTDTQY
TRBV15,NA,14,ATSRDPGAAGETQY
TRBV12-3/TRBV12-4,NA,11,ASRRATNEKLF
TRBV19,NA,15,ASSIDPRRIGSNEQF
TRBV7-9,NA,12,ASSSWDRWYGYT
TRBV7-3,TRBD2,13,ASSLRGGNTGELF
TRBV7-2,NA,13,TSSPKDERLYEQY
TRBV11-2,TRBD2,15,ASSPLGGSGSAGELF
TRBV20-1,NA,10,SARTNTYEQY
TRBV2,NA,10,ASSEGSQPQH
TRBV6-5,NA,9,ASRNRDRQF
TRBV4-1,NA,15,ASSQDTALRGGYEQY
TRBV3-1,NA,11,ASSRAAACTQY
TRBV12-3/TRBV12-4,TRBD2,13,ASSFEASGYYEQY
TRBV28,NA,11,ASSSGHIREQY
TRBV7-2,TRBD2,15,ASSPYGLAGGPDIQY
TRBV7-9,NA,14,ASSPLGSLRDEKLF
TRBV3-1,TRBD1,13,ASSHYTTGVETQY
TRBV3-1,NA,14,ASSQDATTFSYEQY
TRBV4-2,NA,10,ASSQGQSEQY